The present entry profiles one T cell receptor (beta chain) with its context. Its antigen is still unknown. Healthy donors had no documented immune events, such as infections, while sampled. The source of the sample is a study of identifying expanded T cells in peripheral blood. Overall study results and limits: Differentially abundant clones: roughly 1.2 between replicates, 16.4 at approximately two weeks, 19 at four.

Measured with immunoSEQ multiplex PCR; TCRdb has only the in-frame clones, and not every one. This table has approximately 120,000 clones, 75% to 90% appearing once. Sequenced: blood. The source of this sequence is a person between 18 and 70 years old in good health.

CDR3 DNA: TGTGCCAGCAGCTTGGTCGGGGGCGGGAACACTGAAGCTTTCTTT. Translating it yields CASSLVGGGNTEAFF. The chain carries TRBV5-6 and TRBJ1-1, with D possibly TRBD1 on 6 matching bases. The CDR3 loop spans 15 amino acids. CDR1 and CDR2 from the germline V gene are SGHDT and YYEEEE. Trimming shortened V by 0 bases and J by 1 base, and 10 bases separated the two germline ends.